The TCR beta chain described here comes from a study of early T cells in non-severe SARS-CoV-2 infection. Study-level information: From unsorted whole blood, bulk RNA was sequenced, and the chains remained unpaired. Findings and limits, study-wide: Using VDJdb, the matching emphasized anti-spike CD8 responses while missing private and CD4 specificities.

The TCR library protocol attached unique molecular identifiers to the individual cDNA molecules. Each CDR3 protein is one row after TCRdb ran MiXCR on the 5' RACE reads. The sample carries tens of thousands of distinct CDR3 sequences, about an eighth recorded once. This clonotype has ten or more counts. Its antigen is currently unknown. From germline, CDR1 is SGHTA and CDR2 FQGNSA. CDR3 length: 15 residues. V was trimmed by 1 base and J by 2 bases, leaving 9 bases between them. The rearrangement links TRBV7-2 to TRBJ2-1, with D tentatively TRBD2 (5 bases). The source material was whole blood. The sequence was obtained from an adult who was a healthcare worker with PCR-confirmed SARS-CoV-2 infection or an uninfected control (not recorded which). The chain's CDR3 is CASSLDPGTYNEQFF. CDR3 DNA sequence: TGTGCCAGCAGCTTAGACCCGGGAACCTACAATGAGCAGTTCTTC.